One and the same sample provided the 11 T cell receptor beta chains below, sequenced in a study of graft-versus-host responses after intestinal transplantation. Antigen specificity for these receptors is unknown. Some clones are missing from TCRdb's copy, which holds only in-frame ones; the method was immunoSEQ multiplex PCR. This repertoire shows approximately 82,000 clones, around 91% found once; its top ten account for about 0.1%. Sequencing was performed on unstimulated CD4+ T cells sorted from spleen or lymph node cells, taken before intestinal transplant. These receptor sequences come from a human donor who received an intestinal transplant.

This clone has only a few counts. CDR3 sequence: CASSLKGSADEKLFF. CDR3 nucleotide sequence: TGTGCCAGCAGCTTAAAAGGGAGTGCGGATGAAAAACTGTTTTTT. This chain links TRBV7-9 with TRBJ1-4; D gene uncertain. Germline V gene sequence: CDR1 SEHNR, CDR2 FQNEAQ (reference sequence). Trimming stripped 2 bases from V and 6 bases from J, with 13 bases between. CDR3 length equals 15 residues. Variable domain in full (rest from reference TRBV7-9 and TRBJ1-4): DTGVSQNPRHKITKRGQNVTFRCDPISEHNRLYWYRQTLGQGPEFLTYFQNEAQLEKSRLLSDRFSAERPKGSFSTLEIQRTEQGDSAMYLCASSLKGSADEKLFFGSGTQLSVL.

CDR3 bases: TGCGCCAGCAGCTTGCGCGGGGAAGAAAAACTGTTTTTT. Encoded protein: CASSLRGEEKLFF. The V and J genes are TRBV5-1 and TRBJ1-4; D is undetermined. Germline lookup yields CDR1 SGHRS and CDR2 YFSETQ. Trimming stripped 1 base from V and 8 bases from J, with 9 bases between. The CDR3 is 13 residues long.

The chain uses TRBV4-1 and TRBJ1-4; weak D call: TRBD1 (6 bases). The V gene's germline CDR1 is MGHRA and CDR2 YSYEKL. V lost 1 base, J lost 5 bases, and 14 bases lay in between. The CDR3 sequence is 16 residues long. CDR3 nucleotide sequence: TGCGCCAGCAGCCAAGTAAGGGGGGGTCGGAATGAAAAACTGTTTTTT. It is translated as CASSQVRGGRNEKLFF.

V and J are TRBV7-8 and TRBJ1-1; D not resolved. Germline lookup yields CDR1 SGHVS and CDR2 FQNEAQ. The CDR3 totals 13 residues. V was clipped by 1 base and J by 3 bases, with 6 bases between them. The CDR3 coding sequence is TGTGCCAGCAGCTTAGGTAGCGACACTGAAGCTTTCTTT. It codes for CASSLGSDTEAFF.

The chain employs TRBV7-2 and TRBJ2-7; 11 nucleotides match TRBD2. The germline V gene encodes CDR1 SGHTA and CDR2 FQGNSA. V lost 1 base, J lost 6 bases, and 8 bases stayed unmatched. The CDR3 contains 16 residues. CDR3 DNA: TGTGCCAGCAGCTTAGAAGGCGGGACTAGCGGATCCGAGCAGTACTTC. It translates to CASSLEGGTSGSEQYF.

The V call is TRBV4-3, the J call TRBJ2-3; TRBD2 matches at 9 bases. Trimming took 0 bases from V and 3 from J; bases not matched to a gene: 7. The CDR3 consists of 17 residues. Germline-derived CDR1 and CDR2 are LGHNA and YSLEER. CDR3 sequence: CASSQDPGLAGTDTQYF. DNA of the CDR3: TGCGCCAGCAGCCAAGATCCAGGCCTAGCGGGGACAGATACGCAGTATTTT.

The chain has TRBV6-5 and TRBJ2-3, with D possibly being TRBD1 (5 bases). CDR1 is MNHEY, CDR2 SVGAGI, per germline. The CDR3 spans 15 residues. The germline V and J ends were trimmed by 1 base and 0 bases, with 8 bases remaining between them. As DNA, the CDR3 is TGTGCCAGCAGTTACTGGGGCGGAAGCACAGATACGCAGTATTTT. This sequence encodes CASSYWGGSTDTQYF.

This clone occurred once. Here the CDR3 DNA reads TGTGCCAGCAGTTACCGGGGGGGGAGTAGCAATCAGCCCCAGCATTTT. Encoded protein: CASSYRGGSSNQPQHF. This chain connects TRBV6-6 to TRBJ1-5; D might be TRBD1 (5 bases). V gave up 2 bases and J gave up 0 bases, with 11 bases separating them. The germline CDR1 and CDR2 sequences are MNHNY and SVGAGI (reference sequence). The CDR3 totals 16 residues.

This chain links TRBV7-9 with TRBJ2-7; D not certain. Trimming took off 1 base at V and 4 bases at J, with 11 bases between the two ends. The CDR3 runs 14 residues. Germline V gene sequence: CDR1 SEHNR, CDR2 FQNEAQ (reference sequence). In DNA, the CDR3 is TGTGCCAGCAGCTTAGGGGCTGTGTCGTACGAGCAGTACTTC. Residues: CASSLGAVSYEQYF.

The rearrangement joins TRBV4-1 to TRBJ2-5; 10 bases fit TRBD1. The CDR3 extends over 16 amino acids. CDR1 is MGHRA, CDR2 YSYEKL, per germline. The V gene end was trimmed by 4 bases and the J gene end by 5 bases; junction bases not matched to a gene: 10. The CDR3 here is CASSPGTGVRQETQYF. The DNA of the CDR3 is TGCGCCAGCAGCCCTGGGACAGGGGTTAGGCAGGAGACCCAGTACTTC.

The rearrangement links TRBV5-1 to TRBJ1-1, with D possibly being TRBD1 (6 bases). The CDR3 sequence is 14 residues long. The germline V gene encodes CDR1 SGHRS and CDR2 YFSETQ. Trimming removed 0 bases at V and 3 bases at J, with 9 bases between. This chain's CDR3 is CASSLEHRDTEAFF. In nucleotides, the CDR3 is TGCGCCAGCAGCTTGGAACACAGGGACACTGAAGCTTTCTTT.